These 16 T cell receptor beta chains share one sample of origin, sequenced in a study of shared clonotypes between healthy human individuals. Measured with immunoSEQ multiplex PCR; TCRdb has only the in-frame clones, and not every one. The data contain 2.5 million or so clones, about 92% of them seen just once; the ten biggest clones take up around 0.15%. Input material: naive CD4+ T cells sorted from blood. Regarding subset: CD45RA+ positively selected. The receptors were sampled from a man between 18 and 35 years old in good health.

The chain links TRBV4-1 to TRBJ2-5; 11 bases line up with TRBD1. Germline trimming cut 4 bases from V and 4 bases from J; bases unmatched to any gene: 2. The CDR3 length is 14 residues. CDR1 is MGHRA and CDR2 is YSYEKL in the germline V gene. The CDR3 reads CASSPGQGGETQYF. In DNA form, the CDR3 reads TGCGCCAGCAGCCCGGGACAGGGGGGAGAGACCCAGTACTTC.

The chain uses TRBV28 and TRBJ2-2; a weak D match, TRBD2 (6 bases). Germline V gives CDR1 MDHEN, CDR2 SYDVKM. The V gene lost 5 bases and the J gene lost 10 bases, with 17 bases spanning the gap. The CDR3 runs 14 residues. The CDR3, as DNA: TGTGCCAGCAGTACCCCAGGGACTTACTCGGAGCTGTTTTTT. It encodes CASSTPGTYSELFF. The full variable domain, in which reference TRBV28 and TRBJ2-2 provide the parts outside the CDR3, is DVKVTQSSRYLVKRTGEKVFLECVQDMDHENMFWYRQDPGLGLRLIYFSYDVKMKEKGDIPEGYSVSREKKERFSLILESASTNQTSMYLCASSTPGTYSELFFGEGSRLTVL.

CDR3 bases: TGCGCCAGCAGCCCCGGCGGGGGGAGCACAGATACGCAGTATTTT. This codes for CASSPGGGSTDTQYF. The chain is built from TRBV10-1 and TRBJ2-3, with 8 bases aligning to TRBD2. Germline V gene data show CDR1 as WNHNN and CDR2 as SYGVQD (reference sequence). The CDR3 is 15 residues long. V trimming: 6 bases; J trimming: 0 bases; junction bases outside the gene matches: 5.

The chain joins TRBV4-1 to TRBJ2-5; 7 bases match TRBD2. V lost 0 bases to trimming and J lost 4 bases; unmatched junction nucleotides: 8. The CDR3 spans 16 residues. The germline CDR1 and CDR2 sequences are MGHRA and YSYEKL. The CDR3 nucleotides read TGCGCCAGCAGCCAAGATGGAGGGAGGGGATCAGAGACCCAGTACTTC. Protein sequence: CASSQDGGRGSETQYF.

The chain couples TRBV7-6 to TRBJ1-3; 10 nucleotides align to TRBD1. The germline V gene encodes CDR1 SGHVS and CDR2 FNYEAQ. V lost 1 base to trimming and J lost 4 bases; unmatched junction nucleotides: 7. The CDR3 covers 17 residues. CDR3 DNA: TGTGCCAGCAGCTTAGGAGGGACAGGGGCATCCGGAAACACCATATATTTT. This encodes CASSLGGTGASGNTIYF.

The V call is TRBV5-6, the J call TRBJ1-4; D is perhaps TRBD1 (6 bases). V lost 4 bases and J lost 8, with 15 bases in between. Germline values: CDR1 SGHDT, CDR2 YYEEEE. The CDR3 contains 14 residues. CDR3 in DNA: TGTGCCAGCAGCCTCAACCGGGGGCAAGAAAAACTGTTTTTT. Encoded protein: CASSLNRGQEKLFF.

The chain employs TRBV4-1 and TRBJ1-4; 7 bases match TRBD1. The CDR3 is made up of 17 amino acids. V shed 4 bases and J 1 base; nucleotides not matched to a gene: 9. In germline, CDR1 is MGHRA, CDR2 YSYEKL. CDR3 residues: CASSPTGTAITNEKLFF. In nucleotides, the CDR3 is TGCGCCAGCAGCCCTACCGGGACAGCGATAACTAATGAAAAACTGTTTTTT.

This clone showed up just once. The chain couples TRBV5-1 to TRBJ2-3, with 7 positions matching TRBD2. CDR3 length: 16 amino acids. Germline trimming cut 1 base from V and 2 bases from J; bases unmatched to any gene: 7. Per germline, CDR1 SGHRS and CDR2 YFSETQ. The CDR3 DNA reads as TGCGCCAGCAGCTTGACTCCGGGACTAAACACAGATACGCAGTATTTT. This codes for CASSLTPGLNTDTQYF.

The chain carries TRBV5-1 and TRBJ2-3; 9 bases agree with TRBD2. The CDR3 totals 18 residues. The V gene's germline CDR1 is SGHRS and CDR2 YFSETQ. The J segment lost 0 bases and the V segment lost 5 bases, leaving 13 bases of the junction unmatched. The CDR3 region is CASRGGVAGALSTDTQYF. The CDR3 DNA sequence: TGCGCCAGCAGAGGTGGGGTAGCGGGAGCCCTGAGCACAGATACGCAGTATTTT. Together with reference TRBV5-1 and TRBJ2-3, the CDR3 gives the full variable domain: KAGVTQTPRYLIKTRGQQVTLSCSPISGHRSVSWYQQTPGQGLQFLFEYFSETQRNKGNFPGRFSGRQFSNSRSEMNVSTLELGDSALYLCASRGGVAGALSTDTQYFGPGTRLTVL.

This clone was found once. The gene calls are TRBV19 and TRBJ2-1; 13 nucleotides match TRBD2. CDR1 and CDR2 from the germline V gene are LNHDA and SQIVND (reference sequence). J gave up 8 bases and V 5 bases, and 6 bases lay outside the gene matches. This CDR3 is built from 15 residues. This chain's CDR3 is CASSRRLAGGDEQFF. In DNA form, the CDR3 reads TGTGCCAGTAGTCGTCGACTAGCGGGGGGCGATGAGCAGTTCTTC.

In DNA, the CDR3 is TGTGCCAGCAGTGACCGGACGGATACGCAGTATTTT. Its translation is CASSDRTDTQYF. The gene calls are TRBV25-1 and TRBJ2-3, with D uncertain. Trimming stripped 3 bases from V and 6 bases from J, with 7 bases between. CDR1 and CDR2 from the germline V gene are MGHDK and SYGVNS. The CDR3 totals 12 residues.

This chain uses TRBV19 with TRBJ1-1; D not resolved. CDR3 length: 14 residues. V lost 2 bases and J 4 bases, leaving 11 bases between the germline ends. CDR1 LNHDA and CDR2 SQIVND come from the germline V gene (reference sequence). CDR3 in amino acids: CASSIKVGPTEAFF. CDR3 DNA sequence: TGTGCCAGTAGTATAAAAGTCGGACCCACTGAAGCTTTCTTT.

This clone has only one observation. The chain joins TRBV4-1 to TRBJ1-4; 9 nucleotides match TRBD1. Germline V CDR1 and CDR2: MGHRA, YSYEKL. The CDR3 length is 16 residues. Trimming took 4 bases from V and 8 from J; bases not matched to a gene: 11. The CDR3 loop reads CASSLSPGQGREKLFF. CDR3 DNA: TGCGCCAGCAGCCTTAGTCCGGGACAGGGAAGGGAAAAACTGTTTTTT.

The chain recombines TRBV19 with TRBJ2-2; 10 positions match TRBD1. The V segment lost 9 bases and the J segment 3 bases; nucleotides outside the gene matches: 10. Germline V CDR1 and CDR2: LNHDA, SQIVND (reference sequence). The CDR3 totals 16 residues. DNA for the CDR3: TGTGCCAGCAGACAGGGGGCGTATTCGGACACCGGGGAGCTGTTTTTT. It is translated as CASRQGAYSDTGELFF.

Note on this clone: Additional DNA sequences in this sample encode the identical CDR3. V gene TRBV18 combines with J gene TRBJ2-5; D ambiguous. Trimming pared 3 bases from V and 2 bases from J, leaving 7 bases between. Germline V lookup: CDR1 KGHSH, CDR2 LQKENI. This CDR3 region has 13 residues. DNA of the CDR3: TGTGCCAGCTCACCTCCAGGTCAAGAGACCCAGTACTTC. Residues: CASSPPGQETQYF. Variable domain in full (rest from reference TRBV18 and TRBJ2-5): NAGVMQNPRHLVRRRGQEARLRCSPMKGHSHVYWYRQLPEEGLKFMVYLQKENIIDESGMPKERFSAEFPKEGPSILRIQQVVRGDSAAYFCASSPPGQETQYFGPGTRLLVL.

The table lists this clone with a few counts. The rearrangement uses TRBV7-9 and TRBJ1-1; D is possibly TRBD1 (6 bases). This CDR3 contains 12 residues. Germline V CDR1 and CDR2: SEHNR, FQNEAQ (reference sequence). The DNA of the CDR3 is TGTGTAGGCCGGACAGAGAACACTGAAGCTTTCTTT. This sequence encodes CVGRTENTEAFF.